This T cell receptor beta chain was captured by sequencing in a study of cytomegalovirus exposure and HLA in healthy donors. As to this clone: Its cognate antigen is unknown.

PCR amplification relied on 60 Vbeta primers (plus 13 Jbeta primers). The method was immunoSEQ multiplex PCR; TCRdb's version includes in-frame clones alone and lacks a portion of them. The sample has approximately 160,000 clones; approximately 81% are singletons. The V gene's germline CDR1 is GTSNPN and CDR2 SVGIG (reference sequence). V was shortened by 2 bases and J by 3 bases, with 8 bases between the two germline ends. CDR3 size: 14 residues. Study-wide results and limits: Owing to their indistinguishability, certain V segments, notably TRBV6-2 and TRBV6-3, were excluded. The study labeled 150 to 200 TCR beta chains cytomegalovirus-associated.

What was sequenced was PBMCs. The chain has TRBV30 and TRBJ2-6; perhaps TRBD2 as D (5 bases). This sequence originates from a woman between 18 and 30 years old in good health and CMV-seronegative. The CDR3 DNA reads TGTGCCTGGAGTACGGGAAGTGGGGCCAACGTCCTGACTTTC. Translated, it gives CAWSTGSGANVLTF.